This T cell receptor (beta chain) was captured by sequencing in a study of PD-L1 blockade in urothelial cancer (dated by TCRdb to 2017 to 2019). For the wider study: Every patient began therapy at some point between 2013 and 2015 and was given atezolizumab 1,200 mg intravenously every 3 weeks. About 85% of the 29 patients were males with bladder-origin urothelial cancer, and about 65% of the roughly 30 reported a prior smoking history. Patients had an ECOG performance status of 0 or 1 and had received between 0 and 3 prior chemotherapy regimens. Blood samples were analyzed 3 weeks after the start of treatment (second dose) and 6 weeks after the start of treatment. Blood samples gave a median of roughly 150,000 T cells and tens of thousands of unique TCRs, with a median clonality of about 0.078. An exploratory multi-omic analysis was conducted of the somatic, immune and clinical correlates of response to PD-L1 blockade with atezolizumab in urothelial cancer. Pretreatment tumor samples and matched peripheral blood, collected serially before and after atezolizumab treatment, underwent TCR sequencing. Progression-free survival longer than 6 months counted as durable clinical benefit, and TCR features were additionally tested against both progression-free and overall survival. In the same patients, whole exome sequencing and RNA sequencing of pretreatment tumors were performed in addition to TCR sequencing. Nine or ten patients reached durable clinical benefit, while 15 to 25 patients did not. Some 29 patients had pretreatment blood TCR-seq, some 25 had at least one posttreatment blood collection, and some 25 had tumor TCR-seq. The investigation overall reported the following: A pretreatment peripheral blood TCR clonality below the median was linked to improved progression-free and overall survival. Greater expansion of tumor-associated TCR clones in peripheral blood 3 weeks after the start of treatment was observed in patients with durable benefit (n ≈ 22, p = 0.022). Because the sample size was small (n = 29) and many of the analyses were exploratory, the results are meant to be hypothesis-generating.

Per the publication, the time point label means: peripheral blood 6 weeks after treatment start. The cohort included 29 patients with locally advanced or metastatic urothelial carcinoma who were treated at Memorial Sloan Kettering on a trial protocol. Peripheral blood mononuclear cells were collected from each patient pretreatment and during treatment, giving between 1 and 8 total time points per patient. The Qiagen DNeasy Blood extraction kit was used to purify genomic DNA from total PBMCs and tumor samples. Collected pretreatment and during treatment, PBMCs were isolated and stored as previously described. Notes on this clone: This receptor's antigen is unknown. Per-base qualities were not stored, and no clone one base away is much larger.

CDR1 and CDR2, looked up from the germline V gene, are SGDLS and YYNGEE. Including cysteine and phenylalanine, the CDR3 has 14 amino acids. Only the CDR3 part of the read is kept: 42 bases, read in frame from the first base. V is pared back by 0 bases and J by 6 bases, with 9 bases lying between the germline termini. To estimate absolute template abundance from read counts, synthetic TCR analog templates were spiked into each PCR. TCRbeta CDR3 regions were amplified from genomic DNA with bias-controlled V and J gene primers using the immunoSEQ assay. Rearranged TCRbeta segments were sequenced at approximately 20X coverage. Under the source paper's analysis protocol: Sequencing errors were corrected by clustering, and CDR3s were annotated against IMGT so that V, D and J genes could be assigned. Out-of-frame and stop-codon sequences were excluded, and only productive TCRbeta rearrangements were used in downstream analyses. To compute clonality, Shannon entropy was normalized by the log of the number of unique productive sequences and then subtracted from one. Fisher's exact test with Benjamini-Hochberg correction, at a threshold of adjusted p below 0.01, was used to find clones that differed between time points or between blood and tumor. The immuneACCESS repertoire file appears here via TCRdb, limited to in-frame rearrangements. These files lack a portion of the clones; in checked studies, under half of the deficit traces to unresolved V genes, and the cause of the others is not known. For V, J and clone size, that table is used; D and trimming come from the DNA. The sample table shows 35,000 to 40,000 clones, and 86% are seen once. The leading ten clones occupy about a quarter of the sample.

The material was PBMCs, obtained around atezolizumab (anti-PD-L1) treatment. The V gene is TRBV9 and the J gene is TRBJ1-4; perhaps TRBD1 is the D gene, with 6 bases matching. This sequence was found in a man aged 55 to 69 with urothelial cancer. For the CDR3, the sequence is CASSVGTGHEKLFF. The nucleotide sequence is given as TGTGCCAGCAGCGTAGGAACAGGGCATGAAAAACTGTTTTTT.